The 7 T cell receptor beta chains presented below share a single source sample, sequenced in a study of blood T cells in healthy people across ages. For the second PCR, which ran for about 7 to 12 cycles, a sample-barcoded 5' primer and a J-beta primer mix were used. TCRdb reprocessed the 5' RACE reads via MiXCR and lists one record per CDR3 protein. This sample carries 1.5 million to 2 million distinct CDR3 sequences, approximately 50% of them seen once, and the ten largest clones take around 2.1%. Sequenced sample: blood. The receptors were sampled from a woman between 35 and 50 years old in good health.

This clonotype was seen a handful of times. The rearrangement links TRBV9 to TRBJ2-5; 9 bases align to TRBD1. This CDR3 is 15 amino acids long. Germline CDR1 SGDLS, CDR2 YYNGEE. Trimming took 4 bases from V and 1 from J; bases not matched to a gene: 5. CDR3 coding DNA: TGTGCCAGCAGCAAGAAGACAGGGGGCCAAGAGACCCAGTACTTC. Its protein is CASSKKTGGQETQYF.

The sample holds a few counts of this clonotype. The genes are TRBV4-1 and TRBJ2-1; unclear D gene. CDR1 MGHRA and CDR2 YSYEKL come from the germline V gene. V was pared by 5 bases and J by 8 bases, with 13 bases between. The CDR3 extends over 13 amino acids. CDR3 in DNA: TGCGCCAGCAGCGACGACCCCACCTATGAGCAGTTCTTC. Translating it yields CASSDDPTYEQFF.

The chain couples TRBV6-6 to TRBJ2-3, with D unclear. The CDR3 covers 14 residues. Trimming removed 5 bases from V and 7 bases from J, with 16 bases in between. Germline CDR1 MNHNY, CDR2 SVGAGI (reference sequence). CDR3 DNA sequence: TGTGCCAGCAGTAACCTCCCTCTAGGCAATACGCAGTATTTT. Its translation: CASSNLPLGNTQYF.

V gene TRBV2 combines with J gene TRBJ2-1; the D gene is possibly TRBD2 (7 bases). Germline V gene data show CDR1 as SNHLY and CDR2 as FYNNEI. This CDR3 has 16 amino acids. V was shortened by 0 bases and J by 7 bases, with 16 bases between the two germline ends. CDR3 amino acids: CASSEALGGVRNEQFF. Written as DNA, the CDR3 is TGTGCCAGCAGTGAAGCGCTAGGGGGGGTAAGGAATGAGCAGTTCTTC.

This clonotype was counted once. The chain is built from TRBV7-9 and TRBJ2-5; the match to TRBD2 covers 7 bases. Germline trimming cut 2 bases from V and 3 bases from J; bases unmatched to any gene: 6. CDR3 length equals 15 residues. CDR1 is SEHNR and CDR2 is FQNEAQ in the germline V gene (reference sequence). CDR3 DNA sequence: TGTGCCAGCAGCTTATTTGGGGAGGGGAAAGAGACCCAGTACTTC. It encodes CASSLFGEGKETQYF. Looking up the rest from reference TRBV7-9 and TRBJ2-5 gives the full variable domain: DTGVSQNPRHKITKRGQNVTFRCDPISEHNRLYWYRQTLGQGPEFLTYFQNEAQLEKSRLLSDRFSAERPKGSFSTLEIQRTEQGDSAMYLCASSLFGEGKETQYFGPGTRLLVL.

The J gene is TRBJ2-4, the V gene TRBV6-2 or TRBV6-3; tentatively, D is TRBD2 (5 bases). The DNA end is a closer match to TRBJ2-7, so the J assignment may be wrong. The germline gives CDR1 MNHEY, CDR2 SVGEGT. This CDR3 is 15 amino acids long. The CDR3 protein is CASSRGWLSAYEQYF. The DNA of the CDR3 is TGTGCCAGCAGTCGAGGGTGGTTGTCGGCCTACGAGCAGTACTTC.

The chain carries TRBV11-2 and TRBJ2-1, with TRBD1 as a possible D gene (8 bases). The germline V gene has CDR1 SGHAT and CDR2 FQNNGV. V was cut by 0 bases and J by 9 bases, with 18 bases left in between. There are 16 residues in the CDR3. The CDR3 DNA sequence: TGTGCCAGCAGCTTAGATCGGGGGGCAGGGGGCGGTGAGCAGTTCTTC. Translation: CASSLDRGAGGGEQFF. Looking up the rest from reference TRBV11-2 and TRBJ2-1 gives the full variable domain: EAGVAQSPRYKIIEKRQSVAFWCNPISGHATLYWYQQILGQGPKLLIQFQNNGVVDDSQLPKDRFSAERLKGVDSTLKIQPAKLEDSAVYLCASSLDRGAGGGEQFFGPGTRLTVL.